This T cell receptor (beta chain) emerged from a study of OX40 agonist ivuxolimab in advanced cancers. Study context: Three partial responders included one hepatocellular carcinoma patient and two cutaneous melanoma patients.

Study-wide results and limits: What antigens the expanded peripheral T cells recognized was never established. Doses of 0.1 to 3.0 mg/kg were accompanied by clonal expansion of CD4+ and CD8+ blood T cells by week 6.

This clone was seen more than once but under ten times. Its antigen is undetermined. People who had autoimmune disease history or systemic immunosuppression were excluded. Profiled with immunoSEQ multiplex PCR; TCRdb holds only in-frame clones, not every one. The repertoire holds around 79,000 clones, with under 95% as singletons. The CDR3 has 15 residues. Germline V lookup: CDR1 SGHDT, CDR2 YYEEEE. The junction had 5 bases not matched to a gene; V was cut back by 3 bases and J by 4 bases. The chain carries TRBV5-6 and TRBJ1-2, with 11 bases matching TRBD1. Sample: CD4+ or CD8+ T cells sorted from blood, taken in a trial of the OX40 agonist ivuxolimab. This TCR was sampled from an adult with an advanced solid tumor such as melanoma, head and neck, liver or kidney cancer. CDR3 bases: TGTGCCAGCAGCTCCGTAGGGACAGGGGGCTATGGCTACACCTTC. It translates to CASSSVGTGGYGYTF. Looking up the rest from reference TRBV5-6 and TRBJ1-2 gives the full variable domain: DAGVTQSPTHLIKTRGQQVTLRCSPKSGHDTVSWYQQALGQGPQFIFQYYEEEERQRGNFPDRFSGHQFPNYSSELNVNALLLGDSALYLCASSSVGTGGYGYTFGSGTRLTVV.